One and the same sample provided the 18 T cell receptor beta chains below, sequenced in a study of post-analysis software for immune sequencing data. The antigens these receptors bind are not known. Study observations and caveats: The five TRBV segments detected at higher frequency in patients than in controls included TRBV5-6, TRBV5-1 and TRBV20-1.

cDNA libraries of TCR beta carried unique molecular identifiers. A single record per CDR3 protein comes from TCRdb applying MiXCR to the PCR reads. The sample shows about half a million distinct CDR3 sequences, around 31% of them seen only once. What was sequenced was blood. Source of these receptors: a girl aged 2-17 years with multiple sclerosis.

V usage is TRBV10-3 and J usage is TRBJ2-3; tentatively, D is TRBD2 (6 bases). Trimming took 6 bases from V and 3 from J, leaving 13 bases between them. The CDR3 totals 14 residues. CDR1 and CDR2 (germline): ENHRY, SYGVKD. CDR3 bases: TGTGCCATCAGACCGGGACGGGAGACAGATACGCAGTATTTT. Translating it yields CAIRPGRETDTQYF.

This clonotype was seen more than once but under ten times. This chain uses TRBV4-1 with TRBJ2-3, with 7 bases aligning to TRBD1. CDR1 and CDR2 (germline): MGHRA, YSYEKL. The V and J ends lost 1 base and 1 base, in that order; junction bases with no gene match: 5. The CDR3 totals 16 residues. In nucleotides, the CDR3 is TGCGCCAGCAGCCAAGGGGACAGAGGGGGCACAGATACGCAGTATTTT. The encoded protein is CASSQGDRGGTDTQYF.

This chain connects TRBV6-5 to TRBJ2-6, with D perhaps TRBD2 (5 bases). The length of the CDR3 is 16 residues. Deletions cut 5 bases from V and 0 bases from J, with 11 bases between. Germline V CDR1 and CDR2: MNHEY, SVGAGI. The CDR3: CASSLGRLSGANVLTF. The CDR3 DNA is TGTGCCAGCAGTCTAGGGAGACTCTCTGGGGCCAACGTCCTGACTTTC.

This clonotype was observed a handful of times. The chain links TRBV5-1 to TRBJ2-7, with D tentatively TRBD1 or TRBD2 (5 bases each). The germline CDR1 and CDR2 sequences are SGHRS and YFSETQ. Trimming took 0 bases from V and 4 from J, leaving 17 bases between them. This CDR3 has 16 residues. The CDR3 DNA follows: TGCGCCAGCAGCTTGGGGGACCGCTTGGGGGTTTACGAGCAGTACTTC. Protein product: CASSLGDRLGVYEQYF.

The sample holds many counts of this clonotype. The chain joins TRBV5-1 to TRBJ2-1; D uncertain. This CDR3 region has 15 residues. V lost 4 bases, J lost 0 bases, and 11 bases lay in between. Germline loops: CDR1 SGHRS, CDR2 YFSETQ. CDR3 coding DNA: TGCGCCAGCAGCCCGAGACCGAGCTCCTACAATGAGCAGTTCTTC. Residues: CASSPRPSSYNEQFF.

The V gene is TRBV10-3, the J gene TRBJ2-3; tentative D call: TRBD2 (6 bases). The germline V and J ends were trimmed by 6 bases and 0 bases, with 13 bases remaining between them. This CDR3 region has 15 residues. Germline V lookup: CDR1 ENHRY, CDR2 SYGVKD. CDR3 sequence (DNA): TGTGCCATCAGCAGCTCAGGGACTAGCACAGATACGCAGTATTTT. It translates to CAISSSGTSTDTQYF.

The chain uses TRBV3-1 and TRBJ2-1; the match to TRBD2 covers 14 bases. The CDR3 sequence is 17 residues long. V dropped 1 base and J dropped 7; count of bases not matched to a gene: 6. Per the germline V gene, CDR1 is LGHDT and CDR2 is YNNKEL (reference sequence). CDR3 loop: CASSQGRLAGGLNEQFF. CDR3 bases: TGTGCCAGCAGCCAAGGGCGACTAGCGGGGGGGCTAAATGAGCAGTTCTTC.

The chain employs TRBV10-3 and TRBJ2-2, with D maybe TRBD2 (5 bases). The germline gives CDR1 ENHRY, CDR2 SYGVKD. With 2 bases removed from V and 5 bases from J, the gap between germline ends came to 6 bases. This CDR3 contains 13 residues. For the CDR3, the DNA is TGTGCCATCAGTGAGCGGGGAACCGGGGAGCTGTTTTTT. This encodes CAISERGTGELFF.

This CDR3 is CASSYSAGVRTDTQYF. DNA for the CDR3: TGTGCCAGCAGTTACTCGGCTGGGGTAAGGACAGATACGCAGTATTTT. The V and J genes are TRBV6-5 and TRBJ2-3; D not resolved. V lost 0 bases, J lost 3 bases, and 13 bases lay in between. CDR3 size: 16 residues. Looked up from germline, CDR1 is MNHEY and CDR2 is SVGAGI.

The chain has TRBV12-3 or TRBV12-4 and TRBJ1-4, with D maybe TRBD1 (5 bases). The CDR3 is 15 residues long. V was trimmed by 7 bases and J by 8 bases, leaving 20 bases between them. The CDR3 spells CASNFDGRVGEKLFF. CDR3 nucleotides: TGTGCCAGCAATTTCGACGGCAGGGTAGGAGAAAAACTGTTTTTT.

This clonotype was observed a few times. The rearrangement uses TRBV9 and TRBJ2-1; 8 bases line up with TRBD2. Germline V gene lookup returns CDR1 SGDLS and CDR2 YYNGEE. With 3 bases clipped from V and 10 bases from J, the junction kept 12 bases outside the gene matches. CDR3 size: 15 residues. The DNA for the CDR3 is TGTGCCAGCAGCGCCCAGCGGGGGACTGGGTTAGAGCAGTTCTTC. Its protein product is CASSAQRGTGLEQFF.

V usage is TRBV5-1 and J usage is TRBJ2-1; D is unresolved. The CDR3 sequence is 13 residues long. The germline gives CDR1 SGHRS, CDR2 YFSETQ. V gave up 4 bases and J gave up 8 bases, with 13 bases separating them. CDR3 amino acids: CASSPGLRDEQFF. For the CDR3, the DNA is TGCGCCAGCAGCCCGGGCCTTAGAGATGAGCAGTTCTTC. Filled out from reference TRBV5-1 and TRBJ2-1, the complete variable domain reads KAGVTQTPRYLIKTRGQQVTLSCSPISGHRSVSWYQQTPGQGLQFLFEYFSETQRNKGNFPGRFSGRQFSNSRSEMNVSTLELGDSALYLCASSPGLRDEQFFGPGTRLTVL.

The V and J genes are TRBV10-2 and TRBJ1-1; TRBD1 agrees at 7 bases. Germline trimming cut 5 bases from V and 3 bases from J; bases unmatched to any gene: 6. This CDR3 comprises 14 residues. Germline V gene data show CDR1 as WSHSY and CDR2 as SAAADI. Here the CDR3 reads CASSRQGRHTEAFF. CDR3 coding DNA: TGCGCCAGCAGTAGACAGGGACGCCACACTGAAGCTTTCTTT.

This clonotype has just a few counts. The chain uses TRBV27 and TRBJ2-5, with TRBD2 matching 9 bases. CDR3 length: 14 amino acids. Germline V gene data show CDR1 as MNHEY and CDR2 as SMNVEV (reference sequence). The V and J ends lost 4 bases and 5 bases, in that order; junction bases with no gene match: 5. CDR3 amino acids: CASSYSGGFETQYF. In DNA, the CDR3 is TGTGCCAGCAGTTATAGCGGGGGCTTTGAGACCCAGTACTTC.

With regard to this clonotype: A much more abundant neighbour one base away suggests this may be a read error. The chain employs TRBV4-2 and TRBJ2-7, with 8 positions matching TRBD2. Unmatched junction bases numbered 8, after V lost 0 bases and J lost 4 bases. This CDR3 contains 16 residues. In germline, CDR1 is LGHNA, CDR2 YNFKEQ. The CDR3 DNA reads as TGTGCCAGCAGCCAAGAAACCGGGCTAGCGGGTTACGAGCAGTACTTC. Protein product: CASSQETGLAGYEQYF.

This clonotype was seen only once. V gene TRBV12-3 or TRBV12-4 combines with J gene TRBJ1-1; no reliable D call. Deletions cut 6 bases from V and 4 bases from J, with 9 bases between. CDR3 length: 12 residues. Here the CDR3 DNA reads TGTGCCAGCAGGGATGCGAGCACTGAAGCTTTCTTT. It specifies CASRDASTEAFF.

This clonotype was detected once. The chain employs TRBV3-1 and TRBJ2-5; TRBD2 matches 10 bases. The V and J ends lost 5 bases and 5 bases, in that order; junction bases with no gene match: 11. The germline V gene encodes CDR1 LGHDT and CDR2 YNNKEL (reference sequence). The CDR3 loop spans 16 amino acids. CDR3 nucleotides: TGTGCCAGCAGCAGGTCCCCTAGCGGGGGAAGGGAGACCCAGTACTTC. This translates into CASSRSPSGGRETQYF.

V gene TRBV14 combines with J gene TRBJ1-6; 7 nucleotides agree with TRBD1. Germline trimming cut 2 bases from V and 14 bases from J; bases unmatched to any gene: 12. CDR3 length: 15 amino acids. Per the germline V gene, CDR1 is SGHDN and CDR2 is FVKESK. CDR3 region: CASSQSGQRSLALHF. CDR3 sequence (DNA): TGTGCCAGCAGCCAATCGGGACAGAGGTCGTTGGCCCTCCACTTT.